This record covers a single T cell receptor (beta chain). Its antigen remains unknown. The sample comes from a study of response to subunit inactivated influenza vaccine. Notes on the study in general: The authors put forward the suggestion that each seasonal influenza vaccination may bring in only a limited number of new T cells.

V was clipped by 3 bases and J by 4 bases, with 13 bases between them. Germline CDR1 and CDR2: SGHTA and FQGNSA. This CDR3 region has 15 residues. TCRdb redid the calling of the RT-PCR reads with MiXCR, one entry per CDR3 protein. The sample shows about 580,000 distinct CDR3 sequences, 14% of them seen only once. The chain links TRBV7-2 to TRBJ2-1; a weak D match, TRBD1 (6 bases). The origin of this receptor is a man in his fifties who received an inactivated influenza vaccine. The sequencing here drew on PBMCs from blood, taken 11 to 12 days after vaccination. The CDR3 protein is CASSLFGGTYNEQFF. For the CDR3, the DNA is TGTGCCAGCAGCTTGTTTGGGGGCACGTACAATGAGCAGTTCTTC.